The clone carrying this T cell receptor (beta chain) was found once. V gave up 3 bases and J gave up 4 bases, with 15 bases separating them. This CDR3 is built from 16 residues. Germline CDR1 reads SGHTA; CDR2 reads FQGNSA. The data are from a study of technical replicates of blood from a handful of donors. Only in-frame clones appear in the TCRdb table, and some are missing; sequencing was by immunoSEQ multiplex PCR. The repertoire consists of approximately 65,000 clones, with around 87% occurring once and the leading ten covering around 5%. The chain couples TRBV7-2 to TRBJ1-4, with a weak D call TRBD1 (6 bases). Sequencing input: PBMCs. This TCR was sampled from a human donor in good health. Some clones in this sample may be carry-over from other donors' samples. The CDR3 DNA follows: TGTGCCAGCAGCTTGGACAGAATTATCGGTAATGAAAAACTGTTTTTT. Translated: CASSLDRIIGNEKLFF.